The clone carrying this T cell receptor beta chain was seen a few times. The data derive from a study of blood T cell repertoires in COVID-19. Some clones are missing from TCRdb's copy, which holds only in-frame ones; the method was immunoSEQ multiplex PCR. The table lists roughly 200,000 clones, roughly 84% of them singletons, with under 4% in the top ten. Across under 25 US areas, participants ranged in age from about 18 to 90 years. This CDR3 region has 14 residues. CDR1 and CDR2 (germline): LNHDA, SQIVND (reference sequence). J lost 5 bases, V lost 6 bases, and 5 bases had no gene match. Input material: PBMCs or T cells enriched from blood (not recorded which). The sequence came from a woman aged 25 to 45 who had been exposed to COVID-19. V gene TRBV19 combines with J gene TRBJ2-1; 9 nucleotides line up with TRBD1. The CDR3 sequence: CASRDRGRDNEQFF. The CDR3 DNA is TGTGCCAGTAGGGACAGGGGACGTGACAATGAGCAGTTCTTC. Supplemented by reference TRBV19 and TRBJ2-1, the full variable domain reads DGGITQSPKYLFRKEGQNVTLSCEQNLNHDAMYWYRQDPGQGLRLIYYSQIVNDFQKGDIAEGYSVSREKKESFPLTVTSAQKNPTAFYLCASRDRGRDNEQFFGPGTRLTVL.